This entry describes one T cell receptor (beta chain). The data are from a study of blood T cell repertoires in COVID-19. Study at large: The United States, Italy and Spain provided the acute and convalescent COVID-19 samples. The cDNA or gDNA used as material had been derived from T cells, B-cell-depleted T cells, or PBMCs.

In the original processing: Amplification with reference gene primers provided the estimates of nucleated cell counts. Clones were sequenced by immunoSEQ multiplex PCR, and TCRdb holds only the in-frame ones, with some missing. V and J calls and clone size follow that table, whereas D and trimming were derived from the DNA. Altogether about 200,000 clones are present, 70% to 85% being singletons, with the ten largest covering about 13%. The germline gives CDR1 MNHEY, CDR2 SMNVEV (reference sequence). CDR3 length equals 15 residues. Trimming removed 6 bases at V and 0 bases at J, with 9 bases between.

Sequenced: peripheral blood. This sequence originates from a human donor in a cohort sampled during active COVID-19. The chain couples TRBV27 to TRBJ1-6, with D unclear. CDR3 loop: CASSPRNSYNSPLHF. The DNA for the CDR3 is TGTGCCAGCAGCCCTAGGAACTCCTATAATTCACCCCTCCACTTT.